This TCR beta chain was profiled in a study of cytomegalovirus exposure and HLA in healthy donors. Clones were sequenced by immunoSEQ multiplex PCR, and TCRdb holds only the in-frame ones, with some missing. The sample lists some 130,000 clones, just under 85% occurring once. To note about this clone: Its antigen is currently unknown.

This CDR3 has 14 amino acids. Germline-derived CDR1 and CDR2 are SGHTA and FQGNSA. V was clipped by 4 bases and J by 7 bases; unmatched bases: 7. Notes on the study in general: The finding came from a later analysis; first-cohort TCR clusters tended to co-occur in the 110 or so validation repertoires. Many donors shared some public TCRs, even though most TCR sequences were rare. Diagnosis of cytomegalovirus status made by the classifier reportedly showed high specificity and sensitivity.

The chain combines TRBV7-2 with TRBJ1-1; 9 nucleotides align to TRBD1. Sequenced sample: PBMCs. This TCR derives from a woman aged 25 to 39 in good health and CMV-seronegative. CDR3 region: CASSSGTGIGEAFF. The CDR3, as DNA: TGTGCCAGCAGCTCAGGGACAGGGATCGGTGAAGCTTTCTTT.